This T cell receptor beta chain was obtained from a study of OX40 agonist ivuxolimab in advanced cancers. As for the study in general: Patients received intravenous ivuxolimab every 2 weeks at 0.01 to 10 mg/kg. Cancers in dose escalation were hepatocellular, melanoma, renal cell and head and neck. General study findings and limits: In a subset of nonresponders, normalized T-cell clonal expansion was also low.

Turning to this clone: Its antigen is still unknown.

The method was immunoSEQ multiplex PCR; TCRdb's version includes in-frame clones alone and lacks a portion of them. The data hold around 62,000 clones, with roughly 91% observed a single time. Specimen: CD4+ or CD8+ T cells sorted from blood, collected in a trial of the OX40 agonist ivuxolimab. The source is an adult with an advanced solid tumor such as melanoma, head and neck, liver or kidney cancer.

Here the CDR3 DNA reads TGTGCCAGCAGTTTGGGACAAGGGATGGGGTCCTCCTACGAGCAGTACTTC. Residues: CASSLGQGMGSSYEQYF. This rearrangement joins TRBV28 to TRBJ2-7, with TRBD1 as a possible D gene (6 bases). The germline CDR1 and CDR2 sequences are MDHEN and SYDVKM. V lost 3 bases and J lost 0, with 18 bases in between. The CDR3 has 17 residues.